The 25 T cell receptor beta chains reported below all come from one sample, sequenced in a study of T cell clonality in common variable immunodeficiency. The protocol was immunoSEQ multiplex PCR, while the TCRdb copy is restricted to in-frame clones and leaves out a portion. The sample gives under 40,000 clones, none seen only once, and the top ten clones hold 3%. The sequenced material came from peripheral blood mononuclear cells. Every receptor here comes from a person aged 18-70 years in good health.

This clone was detected ten times or more. Read data end 3 residues before the CDR3 end; the end is taken from the germline J gene. The chain has TRBV14 and TRBJ1-4; possibly TRBD1 for D (5 bases). The germline V and J ends were trimmed by 4 bases and 8 bases, with 11 bases remaining between them. The CDR3 is made up of 13 amino acids. CDR1 is SGHDN and CDR2 is FVKESK in the germline V gene. The covered CDR3 bases are TGTGCCAGCAGCCGCGGGACTAGAGAAAAA. Encoded protein: CASSRGTREK. Given in full, the CDR3 is CASSRGTREKLFF.

This clone has at least ten counts. The read finishes 3 residues shy of the CDR3 end, and the germline J gene is used to complete it. This chain uses TRBV6-1 with TRBJ1-2; D might be TRBD1 (6 bases). The ends were cut back, 0 bases at V and 0 bases at J, with 14 bases in the middle. This CDR3 has 17 residues. Germline V CDR1 and CDR2: MNHNS, SASEGT. CDR3 bases read: TGTGCCAGCAGTGAAGCGTTGGGACAAGGTGCTAACTATGGC. This codes for CASSEALGQGANYG. From start to end, the CDR3 is CASSEALGQGANYGYTF.

This clone was seen many times. The read halts 3 residues ahead of the CDR3 end, with the missing end drawn from the germline J gene. V usage is TRBV5-4 and J usage is TRBJ1-1; 7 nucleotides agree with TRBD1. Per the germline V gene, CDR1 is SGHNT and CDR2 is YYREEE (reference sequence). The V gene end was trimmed by 5 bases and the J gene end by 5 bases; junction bases not matched to a gene: 9. The CDR3 consists of 14 residues. CDR3 amino acids: CASRRDSWETEAFF. The covered CDR3 bases are TGTGCCAGCAGAAGGGACAGTTGGGAAACTGAA.

The table lists this clone with many counts. Read coverage stops 3 residues before the CDR3 terminus; the germline J gene supplies the remainder. The rearrangement uses TRBV7-6 and TRBJ1-1; D remains ambiguous. The V and J ends lost 1 base and 0 bases respectively, with 6 bases between them. Germline V gene lookup returns CDR1 SGHVS and CDR2 FNYEAQ. This CDR3 has 14 residues. CDR3 residues: CASSLEVLNTEAFF. CDR3 DNA (partial): TGTGCCAGCAGCTTAGAGGTTCTGAACACTGAA. Together with reference TRBV7-6 and TRBJ1-1, the CDR3 gives the full variable domain: GAGVSQSPRYKVTKRGQDVALRCDPISGHVSLYWYRQALGQGPEFLTYFNYEAQQDKSGLPNDRFSAERPEGSISTLTIQRTEQRDSAMYRCASSLEVLNTEAFFGQGTRLTVV.

This clone occurred many times. From the germline J gene comes the end of the CDR3, since the read stops 3 residues before it. The chain recombines TRBV29-1 with TRBJ1-1, with D possibly TRBD1 on 6 matching bases. CDR1 is SQVTM and CDR2 is ANQGSEA in the germline V gene. Trimming left V 7 bases short and J 2 bases short, with 14 bases between. The CDR3 extends over 13 amino acids. The CDR3 bases that were read are TGCAGCGGAAAGACAGGTCTTAACACTGAA. It specifies CSGKTGLNTE. From start to end, the CDR3 is CSGKTGLNTEAFF. Full variable domain (remainder filled in from reference TRBV29-1 and TRBJ1-1): SAVISQKPSRDICQRGTSLTIQCQVDSQVTMMFWYRQQPGQSLTLIATANQGSEATYESGFVIDKFPISRPNLTFSTLTVSNMSPEDSSIYLCSGKTGLNTEAFFGQGTRLTVV.

This clone came up many times. The CDR3 end is not reached by the read, which stops 3 residues before it; the germline J gene fills it in. The rearrangement uses TRBV10-3 and TRBJ2-7; 8 bases are a match to TRBD2. Trimming removed 9 bases from V and 4 bases from J; junction bases left unmatched: 8. Per germline, CDR1 ENHRY and CDR2 SYGVKD. The CDR3 contains 13 residues. CDR3 DNA (partial): TGTGCCATTGGTCGCGGGAGGATGTACGAG. This translates into CAIGRGRMYE. The CDR3 reads in full as CAIGRGRMYEQYF.

This clone was detected ten times or more. The read halts 3 residues ahead of the CDR3 end, with the missing end drawn from the germline J gene. This chain uses TRBV14 with TRBJ2-1; 8 bases match TRBD2. V trimming: 2 bases; J trimming: 0 bases; junction bases outside the gene matches: 9. Germline V lookup: CDR1 SGHDN, CDR2 FVKESK. The CDR3 length is 18 residues. This CDR3 reads CASSQIGIAGSSYNEQFF. The DNA read from the CDR3 is TGTGCCAGCAGCCAAATCGGGATAGCGGGGAGCTCCTACAATGAG.

This clone came up many times. With the read ending 3 residues before the CDR3 end, the germline J gene is used to fill in that end. The chain has TRBV2 and TRBJ2-7; 7 bases match TRBD2. V lost 6 bases and J lost 2; bases outside the gene matches: 1. This CDR3 comprises 12 residues. In germline, CDR1 is SNHLY, CDR2 FYNNEI. The CDR3: CASSGTTYEQYF. The part of the CDR3 DNA that was read is TGTGCCAGCAGCGGGACTACCTACGAG.

This clone was seen ten or more times. The CDR3 end lies 3 residues beyond the end of the read and is filled in from the germline J gene. V and J are TRBV30 and TRBJ1-4; D may be TRBD1 (5 bases). Germline V gene lookup returns CDR1 GTSNPN and CDR2 SVGIG (reference sequence). CDR3 length: 13 amino acids. Trimming pared 3 bases from V and 8 bases from J, leaving 13 bases between. CDR3 region: CAWSQRGREKLFF. The CDR3 bases that were read are TGTGCCTGGAGCCAAAGGGGTCGGGAAAAA. Together with reference TRBV30 and TRBJ1-4, the CDR3 gives the full variable domain: SQTIHQWPATLVQPVGSPLSLECTVEGTSNPNLYWYRQAAGRGLQLLFYSVGIGQISSEVPQNLSASRPQDRQFILSSKKLLLSDSGFYLCAWSQRGREKLFFGSGTQLSVL.

This clone was seen ten or more times. Sequencing ends 3 residues short of the CDR3 end; the germline J gene provides the rest. The V and J genes are TRBV5-1 and TRBJ1-5, with TRBD1 identical over 10 bases. V shed 3 bases, J shed 2 bases, and the junction held 2 bases outside the gene matches. Germline V gives CDR1 SGHRS, CDR2 YFSETQ. The CDR3 runs to 15 residues. CDR3 loop: CASSWTGGRNQPQHF. The sequenced CDR3 bases are TGCGCCAGCAGCTGGACAGGGGGTCGCAATCAGCCC.

At least ten counts were recorded for this clone. The sequence runs out 3 residues before the end of the CDR3; the remainder is reconstructed from the germline J gene. V is TRBV6-2 or TRBV6-3 and J is TRBJ2-1, with 13 bases that match TRBD2. V lost 2 bases and J lost 5; bases outside the gene matches: 3. Per the germline V gene, CDR1 is MNHEY and CDR2 is SVGEGT. The CDR3 extends over 16 amino acids. The CDR3 loop reads CASSYTGTSGNNEQFF. CDR3 DNA (partial): TGTGCCAGCAGTTACACCGGGACTAGCGGGAACAATGAG.

This clone was counted at least ten times. Coverage ceases 3 residues before the CDR3 finishes, and the germline J gene fills in the end. The rearrangement uses TRBV20-1 and TRBJ2-1; 14 bases agree with TRBD2. Germline loops: CDR1 DFQATT, CDR2 SNEGSKA (reference sequence). With V trimmed by 0 bases and J by 9 bases, 7 bases remained unmatched. This CDR3 spans 16 amino acids. CDR3 DNA (partial): TGCAGTGCTAGAGACCCCGGGACTAGCGGGAGAGGTGAG. It is translated as CSARDPGTSGRGE. The complete CDR3 reads CSARDPGTSGRGEQFF.

At least ten counts were recorded for this clone. The sequence runs out 3 residues before the end of the CDR3; the remainder is reconstructed from the germline J gene. The chain links TRBV12-3 or TRBV12-4 to TRBJ2-3; 10 bases are shared with TRBD2. CDR3 size: 16 residues. The V segment lost 0 bases and the J segment 7 bases; nucleotides outside the gene matches: 7. This CDR3 reads CASSLASGGSINTQYF. CDR3 DNA (partial): TGTGCCAGCAGTTTAGCTAGCGGGGGGAGTATAAATACG.

In its sample, this clone was seen many times. CDR3 region: CSARASRSLAKNIQYF. The part of the CDR3 DNA that was read is TGCAGTGCTAGGGCTAGCAGATCACTAGCCAAAAACATT. The J gene is TRBJ2-4, the V gene TRBV20-1, with TRBD2 as a possible D gene (5 bases). The read terminates 3 residues ahead of where the CDR3 ends, so the germline J gene completes it. V was shortened by 3 bases and J by 0 bases, with 15 bases between the two germline ends. The CDR3 has 16 amino acids. The germline V gene has CDR1 DFQATT and CDR2 SNEGSKA (reference sequence).

This clone occurred many times. The CDR3 is cut off 3 residues early in the read; its end comes from the germline J gene. The V call is TRBV30, the J call TRBJ1-2; D may be TRBD1 (6 bases). The CDR3 extends over 14 amino acids. Germline V gives CDR1 GTSNPN, CDR2 SVGIG (reference sequence). The V end lost 6 bases, the J end lost 0 bases, and 14 bases lay between the germline ends. CDR3 amino acids: CACNLDRANYGYTF. CDR3 DNA (partial): TGTGCCTGTAATCTGGACAGAGCTAACTATGGC.

This clone was found many times. The CDR3 extends 3 residues past the end of the read, so its final part is completed from the germline J gene. V and J are TRBV19 and TRBJ1-5, with 10 bases that match TRBD1. With V trimmed by 6 bases and J by 6 bases, 8 bases remained unmatched. Germline assignment: CDR1 LNHDA and CDR2 SQIVND (reference sequence). The CDR3 has 15 residues. The part of the CDR3 DNA that was read is TGTGCCAGTAGCTACTCCGGGACAGGGGTTCAGCCC. Amino acids: CASSYSGTGVQP. In full, the CDR3 reads CASSYSGTGVQPQHF.

This clone was observed at least ten times. The CDR3 extends 3 residues past the end of the read, so its final part is completed from the germline J gene. The J gene is TRBJ2-7, the V gene TRBV2; D is ambiguous. Trimming took 6 bases from V and 4 from J, leaving 10 bases between them. Germline loops: CDR1 SNHLY, CDR2 FYNNEI. This CDR3 comprises 12 residues. CDR3 protein: CASSSTSYEQYF. Incomplete CDR3 DNA: TGTGCCAGCAGCTCTACCTCTTACGAG.

The table lists this clone with many counts. The DNA ends 3 residues before the CDR3 does, and the rest of the CDR3 is filled in from the germline J gene. This chain joins TRBV7-8 and TRBJ2-1; 9 nucleotides align to TRBD2. The germline V gene encodes CDR1 SGHVS and CDR2 FQNEAQ. CDR3 length: 16 amino acids. The ends lost 3 bases at V and 0 bases at J; junction bases unmatched: 3. CDR3: CASSFSGGSSYNEQFF. The covered CDR3 bases are TGTGCCAGCAGCTTTAGCGGGGGAAGCTCCTACAATGAG. The full variable domain, in which reference TRBV7-8 and TRBJ2-1 provide the parts outside the CDR3, is GAGVSQSPRYKVAKRGQDVALRCDPISGHVSLFWYQQALGQGPEFLTYFQNEAQLDKSGLPSDRFFAERPEGSVSTLKIQRTQQEDSAVYLCASSFSGGSSYNEQFFGPGTRLTVL.

This clone was seen ten or more times. The read ends 3 residues before the CDR3 terminus; that terminus is restored from the germline J gene. V gene TRBV5-1 combines with J gene TRBJ2-7, with D possibly matching TRBD2 (5 bases). Germline V CDR1 and CDR2: SGHRS, YFSETQ. V lost 2 bases to trimming and J lost 2 bases, with 8 bases between them. This CDR3 region has 13 residues. The DNA read from the CDR3 is TGCGCCAGCAGCTTCTCGGGGACCTACGAG. Translating gives CASSFSGTYE. The full-length CDR3 reads as CASSFSGTYEQYF.

This clone occurred many times. The read comes to an end 3 residues before the CDR3 does, leaving the germline J gene to fill in the end. The chain employs TRBV7-8 and TRBJ1-6; D is undetermined. Germline CDR1 and CDR2: SGHVS and FQNEAQ. The CDR3 length is 13 residues. Trimming stripped 3 bases from V and 7 bases from J, with 7 bases between. This CDR3 reads CASSFQANSPLHF. Partial CDR3 DNA: TGTGCCAGCAGCTTTCAGGCAAATTCACCC.

This clone appeared many times. The read comes to an end 3 residues before the CDR3 does, leaving the germline J gene to fill in the end. This chain connects TRBV5-5 to TRBJ2-1; 7 positions match TRBD1. CDR1 and CDR2 (germline): SGHKS, YYEKEE (reference sequence). There are 15 residues in the CDR3. Germline trimming cut 6 bases from V and 4 bases from J; bases unmatched to any gene: 10. CDR3 DNA, as far as it was read: TGTGCCAGCACCCTCGGACAGGTGACATACAATGAG. It is translated as CASTLGQVTYNE. The entire CDR3 is CASTLGQVTYNEQFF.

This clone was picked up many times. CDR3 loop: CASSEGAGTNEKLFF. The sequenced part of the CDR3 DNA is TGCGCCAGCAGTGAAGGGGCCGGTACTAATGAAAAA. This sequence joins TRBV5-1 and TRBJ1-4; possible D gene TRBD1, 5 bases. The DNA ends 3 residues before the CDR3 does, and the rest of the CDR3 is filled in from the germline J gene. The CDR3 extends over 15 amino acids. Looked up from germline, CDR1 is SGHRS and CDR2 is YFSETQ. The V end lost 5 bases, the J end lost 2 bases, and 13 bases lay between the germline ends.

This clone was counted many times. Read data end 3 residues before the CDR3 end; the end is taken from the germline J gene. This chain uses TRBV5-1 with TRBJ1-1, with 7 bases identical to TRBD1. CDR3 length: 16 amino acids. Per the germline V gene, CDR1 is SGHRS and CDR2 is YFSETQ. V lost 1 base to trimming and J lost 2 bases; unmatched junction nucleotides: 8. The CDR3 DNA, read in part, is TGCGCCAGCAGCTTGCAGGCAGGGGGATCCAACACTGAA. As protein: CASSLQAGGSNTE. The complete CDR3 sequence is CASSLQAGGSNTEAFF.

This clone was counted at least ten times. The read stops 3 residues short of the end of the CDR3; the missing end is completed from the germline J gene. This rearrangement joins TRBV7-9 to TRBJ1-6; the D is unclear. Germline lookup yields CDR1 SEHNR and CDR2 FQNEAQ (reference sequence). The CDR3 consists of 13 residues. V dropped 1 base and J dropped 12 bases, with 10 bases sitting between them. CDR3 residues: CASSLGLQQPLHF. The part of the CDR3 DNA that was read is TGTGCCAGCAGCTTAGGCCTCCAACAACCC. The whole variable domain, filled in from reference TRBV7-9 and TRBJ1-6, reads DTGVSQNPRHKITKRGQNVTFRCDPISEHNRLYWYRQTLGQGPEFLTYFQNEAQLEKSRLLSDRFSAERPKGSFSTLEIQRTEQGDSAMYLCASSLGLQQPLHFGNGTRLTVT.

This clone was observed at least ten times. The read terminates 3 residues ahead of where the CDR3 ends, so the germline J gene completes it. The rearrangement links TRBV10-3 to TRBJ1-1; the D gene is possibly TRBD1 (5 bases). Trimming removed 2 bases from V and 5 bases from J, with 15 bases in between. CDR3 length: 15 amino acids. CDR1 and CDR2 from the germline V gene are ENHRY and SYGVKD. The CDR3 bases that were read are TGTGCCATCAGTGAGGGCCAGGGAGCTGGAACTGAA. It encodes CAISEGQGAGTE. The complete CDR3 reads CAISEGQGAGTEAFF.